Presented here are 28 T cell receptor beta chains from one specimen sequenced in a study of shared clonotypes between healthy human individuals. Positive CCR7 selection of CD45RO-negative cells yielded the naive CD8 cells, and terminally differentiated effector memory CD45RA+ cells were excluded. Sequencing used immunoSEQ multiplex PCR; TCRdb keeps in-frame clones, though not all of them. The table shows approximately 1.9 million clones, with roughly 95% occurring only once. The sequenced sample was naive CD8+ T cells from PBMCs. These receptors all stem from a man younger than 35 in good health. Some clones in this sample may be carry-over from other donors' samples.

The chain combines TRBV6-5 with TRBJ2-7; 7 bases match TRBD1. This CDR3 is built from 15 residues. Germline lookup yields CDR1 MNHEY and CDR2 SVGAGI. Trimming took 2 bases from V and 0 from J; bases not matched to a gene: 4. CDR3 nucleotide sequence: TGTGCCAGCAGTTACGAGGGGGCCAGCTCCTACGAGCAGTACTTC. The encoded protein is CASSYEGASSYEQYF.

The chain joins TRBV21-1 to TRBJ1-5. TRBV21-1 is termed a pseudogene. CDR3 size: 16 residues. The chain's CDR3 is CASSKVHERVNQPQHF. CDR3 nucleotides: TGTGCCAGCAGCAAAGTCCATGAACGGGTCAATCAGCCCCAGCATTTT.

A single count supports this clone. The genes are TRBV5-1 and TRBJ2-1; TRBD1 is a possible D gene (6 bases). The CDR3 runs to 16 residues. Germline assignment: CDR1 SGHRS and CDR2 YFSETQ. V lost 4 bases, J lost 3 bases, and 17 bases lay in between. The CDR3 nucleotides are TGCGCCAGCAGCAAAAGGACACCAGGGGACTACAATGAGCAGTTCTTC. Translation gives CASSKRTPGDYNEQFF. The entire variable domain, with the rest obtained from reference TRBV5-1 and TRBJ2-1, is as follows: KAGVTQTPRYLIKTRGQQVTLSCSPISGHRSVSWYQQTPGQGLQFLFEYFSETQRNKGNFPGRFSGRQFSNSRSEMNVSTLELGDSALYLCASSKRTPGDYNEQFFGPGTRLTVL.

The chain links TRBV28 to TRBJ2-3, with D unresolved. V lost 6 bases and J lost 6, with 19 bases in between. Germline V gene lookup returns CDR1 MDHEN and CDR2 SYDVKM. The CDR3 contains 15 residues. The CDR3 here is CASSFPDTPGDTQYF. CDR3 in DNA: TGTGCCAGCAGCTTCCCCGACACGCCCGGGGATACGCAGTATTTT. Using reference TRBV28 and TRBJ2-3 for the parts outside the CDR3, the full variable domain is DVKVTQSSRYLVKRTGEKVFLECVQDMDHENMFWYRQDPGLGLRLIYFSYDVKMKEKGDIPEGYSVSREKKERFSLILESASTNQTSMYLCASSFPDTPGDTQYFGPGTRLTVL.

The chain combines TRBV27 with TRBJ2-1; D gene uncertain. Germline V gives CDR1 MNHEY, CDR2 SMNVEV (reference sequence). Trimming took 3 bases from V and 10 from J, leaving 7 bases between them. This CDR3 comprises 11 residues. Here the CDR3 reads CASSFQEEQFF. The CDR3, as DNA: TGTGCCAGCAGTTTTCAGGAGGAGCAGTTCTTC.

The chain employs TRBV6-5 and TRBJ1-1; unclear D gene. V was clipped by 2 bases and J by 7 bases, with 8 bases between them. This CDR3 has 12 amino acids. The germline gives CDR1 MNHEY, CDR2 SVGAGI. The CDR3 loop is CASSYGRGEAFF. The DNA of the CDR3 is TGTGCCAGCAGTTACGGGCGGGGTGAAGCTTTCTTT.

Worth noting for this clone: Other nucleotide sequences in the sample specify the same CDR3. V gene TRBV29-1 combines with J gene TRBJ1-2; the D is unclear. Between the trimmed V and J ends, which lost 4 bases and 4 bases, there was a span of 7 bases. There are 11 residues in the CDR3. CDR1 is SQVTM, CDR2 ANQGSEA, per germline. CDR3 in DNA: TGCAGCGTTGTGGACCTCTATGGCTACACCTTC. Amino acid sequence: CSVVDLYGYTF.

In its sample, this clone was seen once. The V gene is TRBV13, the J gene TRBJ1-1; no clear D. Germline V gene lookup returns CDR1 PRHDT and CDR2 FYEKMQ (reference sequence). There are 13 residues in the CDR3. Trimming took off 5 bases at V and 0 bases at J, with 7 bases between the two ends. In nucleotides, the CDR3 is TGTGCCAGCAGCCTTATCATGAACACTGAAGCTTTCTTT. Protein sequence: CASSLIMNTEAFF.

This sequence joins TRBV10-3 and TRBJ1-5; 7 positions match TRBD1. Germline CDR1 is ENHRY and CDR2 is SYGVKD. CDR3 length equals 16 residues. After removal of 2 bases from V and 2 bases from J, the junction contained 6 bases not matched to a gene. CDR3 nucleotide sequence: TGTGCCATCAGTGAGGGGGGACAGCCTGGCAATCAGCCCCAGCATTTT. It codes for CAISEGGQPGNQPQHF.

The rearrangement joins TRBV27 to TRBJ2-1; unclear D gene. Between the trimmed V and J ends, which lost 4 bases and 12 bases, there was a span of 16 bases. Germline V gene data show CDR1 as MNHEY and CDR2 as SMNVEV (reference sequence). CDR3 length: 13 residues. CDR3 amino acids: CASSSEWTARQFF. CDR3 DNA: TGTGCCAGCAGTTCGGAATGGACCGCACGGCAGTTCTTC.

Points on this clone: Other DNA sequences of this sample code for an identical CDR3. The chain combines TRBV2 with TRBJ1-1; no reliable D call. Germline lookup yields CDR1 SNHLY and CDR2 FYNNEI. The CDR3 is 13 amino acids. The germline V and J ends were trimmed by 1 base and 5 bases, with 8 bases remaining between them. CDR3 coding DNA: TGTGCCAGCAGTGAAGGTTTTGGGACTGAAGCTTTCTTT. This codes for CASSEGFGTEAFF.

The V and J genes are TRBV27 and TRBJ1-2; 7 nucleotides line up with TRBD1. CDR3 size: 13 residues. J was trimmed by 7 bases and V by 3 bases; bases with no gene match: 5. Germline V gene sequence: CDR1 MNHEY, CDR2 SMNVEV (reference sequence). CDR3 nucleotide sequence: TGTGCCAGCAGTTTTGAGGGGGCGGGTGGCTACACCTTC. Amino acid sequence: CASSFEGAGGYTF.

CDR3 nucleotide sequence: TGTGCCAGCAGTTGGACAGGGACACAGTACGAGCAGTACTTC. Encoded protein: CASSWTGTQYEQYF. This chain uses TRBV28 with TRBJ2-7, with TRBD1 matching 8 bases. The germline CDR1 and CDR2 sequences are MDHEN and SYDVKM. V shed 4 bases and J 4 bases; nucleotides not matched to a gene: 6. This CDR3 contains 14 residues. Looking up the rest from reference TRBV28 and TRBJ2-7 gives the full variable domain: DVKVTQSSRYLVKRTGEKVFLECVQDMDHENMFWYRQDPGLGLRLIYFSYDVKMKEKGDIPEGYSVSREKKERFSLILESASTNQTSMYLCASSWTGTQYEQYFGPGTRLTVT.

The table lists this clone with a count of one. The CDR3 protein is CASSPRDVRSSTQYF. The CDR3 DNA sequence: TGTGCCAGCTCACCACGGGACGTACGAAGTAGTACGCAGTATTTT. The rearrangement links TRBV18 to TRBJ2-3; tentatively, D is TRBD1 or TRBD2 (5 bases each). V lost 1 base and J lost 8, with 16 bases in between. Looked up from germline, CDR1 is KGHSH and CDR2 is LQKENI. The CDR3 covers 15 residues.

V gene TRBV14 combines with J gene TRBJ2-5; D not resolved. The V gene lost 1 base and the J gene lost 4 bases, with 16 bases spanning the gap. CDR1 and CDR2 (germline): SGHDN, FVKESK. CDR3 size: 16 residues. The CDR3 DNA reads TGTGCCAGCAGCCAAGTCCGGGTAGGGTGGGGAGAGACCCAGTACTTC. Translation gives CASSQVRVGWGETQYF.

The genes are TRBV27 and TRBJ2-7; possibly TRBD2 for D (5 bases). The germline gives CDR1 MNHEY, CDR2 SMNVEV (reference sequence). This CDR3 has 15 residues. This chain's CDR3 is CASCVAGGHSYEQYF. The DNA for the CDR3 is TGTGCTTCTTGCGTCGCGGGCGGGCATTCCTACGAGCAGTACTTC.

The rearrangement joins TRBV6-5 to TRBJ2-1; D gene uncertain. Deletions cut 1 base from V and 4 bases from J, with 11 bases between. The CDR3 is 15 amino acids. Germline assignment: CDR1 MNHEY and CDR2 SVGAGI. The CDR3 loop reads CASSYLMSPYNEQFF. CDR3 DNA: TGTGCCAGCAGTTACTTAATGTCACCGTACAATGAGCAGTTCTTC.

The chain has TRBV2 and TRBJ2-1; 9 positions agree with TRBD2. The V and J ends lost 10 bases and 10 bases, in that order; junction bases with no gene match: 17. Germline V gene lookup returns CDR1 SNHLY and CDR2 FYNNEI. The CDR3 length is 15 residues. CDR3 nucleotide sequence: TGTGCCACCCTGGGGGGGCGGGAGGGCCTTGGGGAGCAGTTCTTC. This encodes CATLGGREGLGEQFF.

The gene calls are TRBV7-8 and TRBJ2-3; 7 positions match TRBD2. The germline CDR1 and CDR2 sequences are SGHVS and FQNEAQ. The CDR3 extends over 16 amino acids. Germline trimming cut 5 bases from V and 0 bases from J; bases unmatched to any gene: 8. The CDR3 region has the DNA TGTGCCAGCAGCCTTTTGCGGGGGTCTAGCACAGATACGCAGTATTTT. Protein product: CASSLLRGSSTDTQYF.

This chain links TRBV6-5 with TRBJ1-1, with unresolved D. From germline, CDR1 is MNHEY and CDR2 SVGAGI. V lost 6 bases, J lost 4 bases, and 15 bases lay in between. The CDR3 extends over 14 amino acids. CDR3 coding DNA: TGTGCCAGCAGACTGGACCCTAAGGGCACTGAAGCTTTCTTT. Its protein product is CASRLDPKGTEAFF.

The chain joins TRBV27 to TRBJ1-5, with 8 bases matching TRBD1. CDR3 length: 15 residues. In germline, CDR1 is MNHEY, CDR2 SMNVEV (reference sequence). With 5 bases clipped from V and 0 bases from J, the junction kept 3 bases outside the gene matches. As DNA, the CDR3 is TGTGCCAGCAGTGTAGGACAGGGTAGCAATCAGCCCCAGCATTTT. Protein product: CASSVGQGSNQPQHF.

This chain connects TRBV30 to TRBJ2-7; unclear D gene. This CDR3 contains 11 residues. The germline V gene encodes CDR1 GTSNPN and CDR2 SVGIG (reference sequence). Between the trimmed V and J ends, which lost 5 bases and 2 bases, there was a span of 7 bases. Here the CDR3 DNA reads TGTGCCTGGGTTGGACCCTACGAGCAGTACTTC. This codes for CAWVGPYEQYF.

The chain carries TRBV28 and TRBJ2-7; D is possibly TRBD1 or TRBD2 (5 bases each). The V end lost 5 bases, the J end lost 0 bases, and 11 bases lay between the germline ends. This CDR3 has 14 amino acids. Germline V gene sequence: CDR1 MDHEN, CDR2 SYDVKM. CDR3 DNA: TGTGCCAGCAGTACAGGTGGGGGCTCCTACGAGCAGTACTTC. It specifies CASSTGGGSYEQYF. The whole variable domain, remainder taken from reference TRBV28 and TRBJ2-7, is DVKVTQSSRYLVKRTGEKVFLECVQDMDHENMFWYRQDPGLGLRLIYFSYDVKMKEKGDIPEGYSVSREKKERFSLILESASTNQTSMYLCASSTGGGSYEQYFGPGTRLTVT.

The rearrangement links TRBV5-1 to TRBJ1-1; D is uncertain. CDR3 length: 17 residues. Trimming cost V 2 bases and J 4 bases, with 21 bases left between them. The germline V gene encodes CDR1 SGHRS and CDR2 YFSETQ. CDR3 residues: CASSFWGAGIVPTEAFF. The CDR3 nucleotides read TGCGCCAGCAGCTTTTGGGGAGCAGGAATCGTCCCCACTGAAGCTTTCTTT. The variable domain in full, with the rest retrieved from reference TRBV5-1 and TRBJ1-1, is KAGVTQTPRYLIKTRGQQVTLSCSPISGHRSVSWYQQTPGQGLQFLFEYFSETQRNKGNFPGRFSGRQFSNSRSEMNVSTLELGDSALYLCASSFWGAGIVPTEAFFGQGTRLTVV.

The rearrangement links TRBV15 to TRBJ1-5; no firm D call. The V end was cut by 3 bases, the J end by 5 bases, with 11 bases between. Germline assignment: CDR1 LNHNV and CDR2 YYDKDF (reference sequence). The CDR3 length is 14 residues. CDR3 sequence: CATSSSLGHQPQHF. The CDR3 bases are TGTGCCACCAGCAGTTCCTTAGGTCATCAGCCCCAGCATTTT.

The CDR3 spells CASKDRGHFEQYF. The CDR3 DNA reads TGTGCCAGCAAGGACAGGGGGCACTTCGAGCAGTACTTC. The chain is built from TRBV2 and TRBJ2-7; TRBD1 aligns across 11 bases. V lost 7 bases, J lost 6 bases, and 5 bases stayed unmatched. The CDR3 contains 13 residues. The germline V gene has CDR1 SNHLY and CDR2 FYNNEI.

The CDR3 nucleotides are TGTGCCAGCAGCTTAGTGGGGCCAGGGACCTACGAGCAGTACTTC. Residues: CASSLVGPGTYEQYF. The rearrangement joins TRBV7-9 to TRBJ2-7; D is possibly TRBD1 (5 bases). Trimming removed 1 base at V and 2 bases at J, with 12 bases between. The CDR3 runs to 15 residues. Germline V gene sequence: CDR1 SEHNR, CDR2 FQNEAQ (reference sequence).

This clone has only one observation. V and J are TRBV27 and TRBJ1-2, with D tentatively TRBD1 (6 bases). Germline V gene lookup returns CDR1 MNHEY and CDR2 SMNVEV (reference sequence). The CDR3 runs 12 residues. Trimming took off 5 bases at V and 8 bases at J, with 12 bases between the two ends. The DNA for the CDR3 is TGTGCCAGCAGTACACAGGGATGGGGCTACACCTTC. Encoded protein: CASSTQGWGYTF.